Presented here are 29 T cell receptor beta chains from one specimen sequenced in a study of chemoradiotherapy in HPV16-positive cancers. Sequencing was performed with immunoSEQ multiplex PCR; in TCRdb, only in-frame clones are kept and a portion is missing. The repertoire has fewer than 9,500 clones, around 72% of them found once; the top ten carry roughly 16%. Sequencing used tumor tissue, obtained from a patient who underwent chemoradiotherapy. All receptors come from a human donor with HPV-associated anogenital cancer.

This clone occurred once. The chain carries TRBV11-2 and TRBJ1-1; no clear D. Germline V gene lookup returns CDR1 SGHAT and CDR2 FQNNGV. This CDR3 contains 14 residues. V gave up 0 bases and J gave up 1 base, with 6 bases separating them. CDR3 DNA: TGTGCCAGCAGCTTAGACCCAGGGAACACTGAAGCTTTCTTT. Translated: CASSLDPGNTEAFF.

This sequence joins TRBV6-1 and TRBJ2-7; D possibly uses TRBD1 or TRBD2 (6 bases each). Trimming left V 2 bases short and J 4 bases short, with 9 bases between. The CDR3 sequence is 13 residues long. Germline CDR1 reads MNHNS; CDR2 reads SASEGT. CDR3 sequence reads: CASSETGRYEQYF. CDR3 nucleotides: TGTGCCAGCAGTGAAACAGGGAGGTACGAGCAGTACTTC.

The chain has TRBV6-1 and TRBJ1-1; maybe TRBD1 (5 bases). V dropped 10 bases and J dropped 0 bases, with 12 bases sitting between them. The CDR3 runs to 13 residues. Germline-derived CDR1 and CDR2 are MNHNS and SASEGT. CDR3 region: CATASGVNTEAFF. The CDR3 region has the DNA TGTGCCACCGCGTCGGGGGTGAACACTGAAGCTTTCTTT.

The rearrangement uses TRBV18 and TRBJ1-1; 8 bases map to TRBD1. The CDR3 is made up of 15 amino acids. The V and J ends lost 2 bases and 3 bases, in that order; junction bases with no gene match: 5. Germline CDR1 KGHSH, CDR2 LQKENI. The CDR3 DNA reads as TGTGCCAGCTCACCAAAGATGACAGGGGACACTGAAGCTTTCTTT. Protein: CASSPKMTGDTEAFF.

V usage is TRBV28 and J usage is TRBJ2-7, with a tentative D call TRBD1 (5 bases). The CDR3 is made up of 18 amino acids. Germline V CDR1 and CDR2: MDHEN, SYDVKM. Between the trimmed V and J ends, which lost 7 bases and 6 bases, there was a span of 31 bases. CDR3 region: CASNWGPRGPWGLREQYF. In DNA form, the CDR3 reads TGTGCCAGCAACTGGGGTCCAAGGGGCCCCTGGGGATTGCGCGAGCAGTACTTC.

The chain couples TRBV6-1 to TRBJ1-3, with 8 positions matching TRBD1. The CDR3 runs to 15 residues. V shed 4 bases and J 8 bases; nucleotides not matched to a gene: 10. In germline, CDR1 is MNHNS, CDR2 SASEGT. CDR3 DNA sequence: TGTGCCAGCAGTGGAGCTAGGACAGGGAGGGACACCATATATTTT. Translation gives CASSGARTGRDTIYF.

In this sample, this clone turned up once. The genes are TRBV25-1 and TRBJ1-1, with D unresolved. CDR1 MGHDK and CDR2 SYGVNS come from the germline V gene. Deletions cut 3 bases from V and 8 bases from J, with 19 bases between. This CDR3 is built from 15 residues. The CDR3 DNA reads TGTGCCAGCAGTGATCGATTTGGACGAGTTGCCGAAGCTTTCTTT. Protein sequence: CASSDRFGRVAEAFF.

V is TRBV18 and J is TRBJ1-1; maybe TRBD1 (5 bases). This CDR3 region has 13 residues. Deletions cut 3 bases from V and 3 bases from J, with 8 bases between. From germline, CDR1 is KGHSH and CDR2 LQKENI. CDR3 residues: CASSPIQDTEAFF. The CDR3 coding sequence is TGTGCCAGCTCACCGATACAGGACACTGAAGCTTTCTTT.

The chain couples TRBV5-1 to TRBJ1-2; tentative D call: TRBD1 (6 bases). V lost 1 base and J lost 3, with 10 bases in between. CDR3 length equals 14 residues. The germline V gene encodes CDR1 SGHRS and CDR2 YFSETQ. The CDR3 DNA is TGCGCCAGCAGCTTGCAGGGGCTCGACTATGGCTACACCTTC. Translation: CASSLQGLDYGYTF.

The chain is built from TRBV5-1 and TRBJ2-1, with a possible D match to TRBD1 (6 bases). Per the germline V gene, CDR1 is SGHRS and CDR2 is YFSETQ. V dropped 4 bases and J dropped 8 bases, with 28 bases sitting between them. This CDR3 has 18 residues. The CDR3, as DNA: TGCGCCAGCAGCGTAAGGCCGGTGGGGACACGGTTTAAGGATGAGCAGTTCTTC. Its translation is CASSVRPVGTRFKDEQFF. The whole variable domain, filled in from reference TRBV5-1 and TRBJ2-1, reads KAGVTQTPRYLIKTRGQQVTLSCSPISGHRSVSWYQQTPGQGLQFLFEYFSETQRNKGNFPGRFSGRQFSNSRSEMNVSTLELGDSALYLCASSVRPVGTRFKDEQFFGPGTRLTVL.

The chain carries TRBV7-9 and TRBJ2-3; D not certain. The CDR3 spans 13 residues. Trimming took off 2 bases at V and 6 bases at J, with 9 bases between the two ends. The germline V gene has CDR1 SEHNR and CDR2 FQNEAQ (reference sequence). CDR3 coding DNA: TGTGCCAGCAGCTTAAACCAGATTGATACGCAGTATTTT. It specifies CASSLNQIDTQYF.

This chain uses TRBV6-6 with TRBJ1-4; D possibly corresponds to TRBD1 (5 bases). Trimming cost V 2 bases and J 2 bases, with 9 bases left between them. Per germline, CDR1 MNHNY and CDR2 SVGAGI (reference sequence). The CDR3 extends over 15 amino acids. The CDR3 spells CASSYGDSTNEKLFF. For the CDR3, the DNA is TGTGCCAGCAGTTACGGGGACTCTACTAATGAAAAACTGTTTTTT.

This rearrangement joins TRBV28 to TRBJ2-5, with 9 bases matching TRBD1. Germline CDR1 MDHEN, CDR2 SYDVKM. The CDR3 runs to 14 residues. Germline trimming cut 11 bases from V and 4 bases from J; bases unmatched to any gene: 11. This chain's CDR3 is CAAGTGKTGETQYF. The CDR3 DNA is TGTGCCGCCGGGACAGGGAAAACGGGAGAGACCCAGTACTTC.

This rearrangement joins TRBV7-9 to TRBJ1-4; 8 bases map to TRBD1. The CDR3 covers 15 residues. V lost 1 base, J lost 7 bases, and 5 bases stayed unmatched. The germline CDR1 and CDR2 sequences are SEHNR and FQNEAQ (reference sequence). The CDR3 region has the DNA TGTGCCAGCAGCTTAGATTGGACAGGGCGTGAAAAACTGTTTTTT. It encodes CASSLDWTGREKLFF. Full variable domain (missing parts from reference TRBV7-9 and TRBJ1-4): DTGVSQNPRHKITKRGQNVTFRCDPISEHNRLYWYRQTLGQGPEFLTYFQNEAQLEKSRLLSDRFSAERPKGSFSTLEIQRTEQGDSAMYLCASSLDWTGREKLFFGSGTQLSVL.

This chain uses TRBV14 with TRBJ1-2, with no clear D. This CDR3 spans 11 amino acids. The V and J ends lost 3 bases and 5 bases respectively, with 4 bases between them. Looked up from germline, CDR1 is SGHDN and CDR2 is FVKESK. The CDR3 here is CASSQGYGYTF. CDR3 DNA: TGTGCCAGCAGCCAGGGGTATGGCTACACCTTC.

This clone was seen only once. The V call is TRBV6-4, the J call TRBJ2-3; 11 bases are a match to TRBD2. This CDR3 region has 15 residues. J gave up 2 bases and V 3 bases, and 1 base lay outside the gene matches. CDR1 is MRHNA, CDR2 SNTAGT, per germline. CDR3 residues: CASSDSGGATDTQYF. DNA for the CDR3: TGTGCCAGCAGTGATAGCGGGGGGGCCACAGATACGCAGTATTTT.

This clone is a singleton in its sample. The chain carries TRBV7-9 and TRBJ2-5, with 9 bases matching TRBD1. J lost 5 bases, V lost 1 base, and 5 bases had no gene match. The CDR3 has 15 residues. In germline, CDR1 is SEHNR, CDR2 FQNEAQ (reference sequence). CDR3 sequence: CASSLGTGDLETQYF. Written as DNA, the CDR3 is TGTGCCAGCAGCTTAGGGACAGGGGATCTGGAGACCCAGTACTTC.

V and J are TRBV11-2 and TRBJ2-5, with D perhaps matching TRBD1 (5 bases). The CDR3 length is 16 residues. The V gene lost 1 base and the J gene lost 4 bases, with 16 bases spanning the gap. Germline lookup yields CDR1 SGHAT and CDR2 FQNNGV. The CDR3 DNA is TGTGCCAGCAGCTTAGTCTCAGGGTTTCTTTTAGAGACCCAGTACTTC. The encoded protein is CASSLVSGFLLETQYF.

The chain employs TRBV5-1 and TRBJ2-1, with D tentatively TRBD1 (5 bases). This CDR3 region has 16 residues. The germline V gene encodes CDR1 SGHRS and CDR2 YFSETQ. Trimming took off 6 bases at V and 0 bases at J, with 16 bases between the two ends. The CDR3 sequence: CASTRGPESSYNEQFF. As DNA, the CDR3 is TGCGCCAGCACAAGGGGCCCAGAATCCTCCTACAATGAGCAGTTCTTC.

This chain joins TRBV5-1 and TRBJ2-2; no reliable D call. CDR3 length: 13 amino acids. Germline assignment: CDR1 SGHRS and CDR2 YFSETQ. The V end lost 2 bases, the J end lost 6 bases, and 8 bases lay between the germline ends. Here the CDR3 DNA reads TGCGCCAGCAGCTTTTCTAGGGCCGGGGAGCTGTTTTTT. Amino acid sequence: CASSFSRAGELFF.

V is TRBV27 and J is TRBJ2-2; 8 bases match TRBD2. V lost 5 bases to trimming and J lost 3 bases; unmatched junction nucleotides: 8. Per the germline V gene, CDR1 is MNHEY and CDR2 is SMNVEV (reference sequence). The CDR3 is 16 residues long. In DNA, the CDR3 is TGTGCCAGCAGTACCCCTGGCGGGGGGCACACCGGGGAGCTGTTTTTT. This sequence encodes CASSTPGGGHTGELFF.

CDR3 coding DNA: TGCGCCTCGGGAAGACAGGGAAAAAACACCGGGGAGCTGTTTTTT. This codes for CASGRQGKNTGELFF. The chain is built from TRBV5-1 and TRBJ2-2, with TRBD1 matching over 7 bases. J gave up 2 bases and V 10 bases, and 11 bases lay outside the gene matches. The germline CDR1 and CDR2 sequences are SGHRS and YFSETQ. The CDR3 sequence is 15 residues long.

The chain has TRBV9 and TRBJ2-3, with D possibly being TRBD2 (6 bases). Germline CDR1 and CDR2: SGDLS and YYNGEE. Trimming stripped 0 bases from V and 6 bases from J, with 20 bases between. The CDR3 contains 17 residues. DNA for the CDR3: TGTGCCAGCAGCGTAGCCGGTATAGACCTTCGGGGGGATACGCAGTATTTT. Protein sequence: CASSVAGIDLRGDTQYF.

This chain connects TRBV19 to TRBJ1-6; D remains ambiguous. The germline V gene has CDR1 LNHDA and CDR2 SQIVND (reference sequence). V lost 4 bases and J 7 bases, leaving 5 bases between the germline ends. The CDR3 runs to 12 residues. CDR3: CASSRVNSPLHF. The DNA of the CDR3 is TGTGCCAGTAGTAGGGTGAATTCACCCCTCCACTTT. Looking up the rest from reference TRBV19 and TRBJ1-6 gives the full variable domain: DGGITQSPKYLFRKEGQNVTLSCEQNLNHDAMYWYRQDPGQGLRLIYYSQIVNDFQKGDIAEGYSVSREKKESFPLTVTSAQKNPTAFYLCASSRVNSPLHFGNGTRLTVT.

V is TRBV6-6 and J is TRBJ2-2; D uncertain. Germline-derived CDR1 and CDR2 are MNHNY and SVGAGI (reference sequence). V lost 8 bases, J lost 6 bases, and 4 bases lay in between. This CDR3 has 10 residues. The CDR3 DNA sequence: TGTGCCAGCGGTGCCGGGGAGCTGTTTTTT. Translated: CASGAGELFF.

The chain employs TRBV11-2 and TRBJ2-3; D is perhaps TRBD1 or TRBD2 (5 bases each). Trimming pared 5 bases from V and 4 bases from J, leaving 19 bases between. CDR3 size: 16 residues. The germline V gene has CDR1 SGHAT and CDR2 FQNNGV. CDR3: CASSPSGLRGPDTQYF. In DNA, the CDR3 is TGTGCCAGCAGCCCCTCCGGGCTGAGGGGCCCAGATACGCAGTATTTT.

The gene calls are TRBV29-1 and TRBJ2-7; D is uncertain. Between the trimmed V and J ends, which lost 0 bases and 5 bases, there was a span of 23 bases. Germline V lookup: CDR1 SQVTM, CDR2 ANQGSEA. The CDR3 runs to 17 residues. CDR3 in DNA: TGCAGCGTTGAAGATCTTCCAGCCCGGACCTTTGACCACGAGCAGTACTTC. Its translation is CSVEDLPARTFDHEQYF.

The V call is TRBV18, the J call TRBJ1-5, with D perhaps TRBD1 (6 bases). Germline V gives CDR1 KGHSH, CDR2 LQKENI. The CDR3 length is 15 residues. V was shortened by 2 bases and J by 2 bases, with 10 bases between the two germline ends. The CDR3 nucleotides read TGTGCCAGCTCACCAAGGGGGGAGGGCAATCAGCCCCAGCATTTT. Translated, it gives CASSPRGEGNQPQHF.

The chain has TRBV4-1 and TRBJ2-2, with D perhaps TRBD1 (5 bases). This CDR3 spans 18 amino acids. V lost 1 base to trimming and J lost 1 base, with 16 bases between them. Germline-derived CDR1 and CDR2 are MGHRA and YSYEKL. CDR3 nucleotide sequence: TGCGCCAGCAGCCAAGCCGATTCAGGGCTAGGGAACACCGGGGAGCTGTTTTTT. Translated: CASSQADSGLGNTGELFF.